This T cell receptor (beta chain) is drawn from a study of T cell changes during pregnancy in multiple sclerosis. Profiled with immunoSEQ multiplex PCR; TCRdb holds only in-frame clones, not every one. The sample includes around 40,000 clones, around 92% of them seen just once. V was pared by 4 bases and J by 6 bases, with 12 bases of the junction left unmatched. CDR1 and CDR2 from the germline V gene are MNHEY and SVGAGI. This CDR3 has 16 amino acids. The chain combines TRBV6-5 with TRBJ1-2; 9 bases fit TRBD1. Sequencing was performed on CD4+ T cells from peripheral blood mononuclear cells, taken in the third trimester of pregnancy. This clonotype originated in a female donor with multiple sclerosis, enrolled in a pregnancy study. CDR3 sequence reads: CASSSQLPGQGDGYTF. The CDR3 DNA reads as TGTGCCAGCAGTTCACAACTCCCGGGACAGGGAGATGGCTACACCTTC.